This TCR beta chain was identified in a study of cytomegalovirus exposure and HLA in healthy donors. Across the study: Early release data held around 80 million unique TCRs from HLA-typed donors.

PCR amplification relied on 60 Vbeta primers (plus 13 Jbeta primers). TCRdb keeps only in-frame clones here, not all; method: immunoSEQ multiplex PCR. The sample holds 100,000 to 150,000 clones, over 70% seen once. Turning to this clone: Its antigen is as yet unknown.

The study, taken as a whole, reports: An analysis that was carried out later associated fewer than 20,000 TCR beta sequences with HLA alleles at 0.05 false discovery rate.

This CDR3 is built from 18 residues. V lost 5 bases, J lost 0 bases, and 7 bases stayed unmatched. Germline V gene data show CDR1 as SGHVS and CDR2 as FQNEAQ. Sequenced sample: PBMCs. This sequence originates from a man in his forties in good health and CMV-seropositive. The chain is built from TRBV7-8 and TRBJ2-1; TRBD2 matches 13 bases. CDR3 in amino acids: CASSLRTSGGGSYNEQFF. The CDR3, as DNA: TGTGCCAGCAGCCTGCGGACTAGCGGGGGAGGCTCCTACAATGAGCAGTTCTTC.